Included here is one T cell receptor beta chain sequence, with context. This sample was taken from a study of OX40 agonist ivuxolimab in advanced cancers. The CDR3 is 14 residues long. Germline CDR1 reads SGHVS; CDR2 reads FNYEAQ. Deletions cut 3 bases from V and 9 bases from J, with 15 bases between. The method was immunoSEQ multiplex PCR; TCRdb's version includes in-frame clones alone and lacks a portion of them. The repertoire holds 35,000 to 45,000 clones, with under 90% as singletons. The clonotype comes from an adult with an advanced solid tumor such as melanoma, head and neck, liver or kidney cancer. This sample comprised CD4+ or CD8+ T cells sorted from blood, obtained in a trial of the OX40 agonist ivuxolimab. The J gene is TRBJ2-1, the V gene TRBV7-6; weak D call: TRBD1 (6 bases). CDR3 in amino acids: CASSFRDTYSEQFF. CDR3 sequence (DNA): TGTGCCAGCAGCTTCCGGGACACCTACTCTGAGCAGTTCTTC.